This is a list of T cell receptor beta chains from one sample in a study of blood T cell repertoires in COVID-19. TCRdb keeps only in-frame clones here, not all; method: immunoSEQ multiplex PCR. The sample contains 300,000 to 400,000 clones, 88% of which appear only once. Sequencing was done on a sample of PBMCs or T cells enriched from blood (not recorded which). These TCRs come from a woman aged 25 to 39 with acute COVID-19. Both conserved end residues are part of each CDR3. A D gene is named only where the DNA matches it firmly. Clone size appears in some rows only: once, few, many, or a class for an expanded clone.

J gene: TRBJ2-1
V gene: TRBV12-5
D gene: TRBD2
clone size: NA
CDR3 protein: CASGLPAGGKSYNEQFF
CDR3 DNA: TGTGCTAGTGGTCTCCCAGCGGGGGGGAAATCCTACAATGAGCAGTTCTTC

J gene: TRBJ1-1
V gene: TRBV2
D gene: TRBD1
clone size: NA
CDR3 protein: CASRDRGGSTEAFF
CDR3 DNA: TGTGCCAGCAGGGACAGGGGGGGGAGCACTGAAGCTTTCTTT

J gene: TRBJ2-7
V gene: TRBV6-2/TRBV6-3
D gene: NA
clone size: NA
CDR3 protein: CASSARSYEQYF
CDR3 DNA: TGTGCCAGCAGTGCCAGATCCTACGAGCAGTACTTC

J gene: TRBJ1-6
V gene: TRBV6-6
D gene: TRBD1
clone size: NA
CDR3 protein: CASNLQGTYNSPLHF
CDR3 DNA: TGTGCCAGCAATCTACAGGGGACCTATAATTCACCCCTCCACTTT

J gene: TRBJ1-6
V gene: TRBV7-2
D gene: NA
clone size: NA
CDR3 protein: CASSLLPRGGDSPLHF
CDR3 DNA: TGTGCCAGCAGCCTACTACCCCGCGGGGGAGATTCACCCCTCCACTTT

J gene: TRBJ2-1
V gene: TRBV28
D gene: TRBD1
clone size: few
CDR3 protein: CASSKPDRANNEQFF
CDR3 DNA: TGTGCCAGCAGCAAGCCAGACAGGGCCAACAATGAGCAGTTCTTC

J gene: TRBJ2-7
V gene: TRBV19
D gene: TRBD1
clone size: once
CDR3 protein: CASSINRGYEQYF
CDR3 DNA: TGTGCCAGTAGTATAAACAGGGGATACGAGCAGTACTTC

J gene: TRBJ1-2
V gene: TRBV7-3
D gene: TRBD1
clone size: NA
CDR3 protein: CASSLSGQGGGYTF
CDR3 DNA: TGTGCCAGCAGCTTAAGCGGACAGGGAGGTGGCTACACCTTC

J gene: TRBJ1-2
V gene: TRBV5-4
D gene: NA
clone size: NA
CDR3 protein: CASSLAGSSYGYTF
CDR3 DNA: TGTGCCAGCAGCTTGGCAGGATCCTCCTATGGCTACACCTTC

J gene: TRBJ2-5
V gene: TRBV27
D gene: NA
clone size: NA
CDR3 protein: CASSFTGDQETQYF
CDR3 DNA: TGTGCCAGCAGTTTCACCGGAGACCAAGAGACCCAGTACTTC

J gene: TRBJ2-5
V gene: TRBV9
D gene: NA
clone size: NA
CDR3 protein: CASSALKYF
CDR3 DNA: TGTGCCAGCAGCGCTCTTAAGTACTTC

J gene: TRBJ2-7
V gene: TRBV19
D gene: NA
clone size: once
CDR3 protein: CASSRTGWVDEQYF
CDR3 DNA: TGTGCCAGTAGTAGAACAGGTTGGGTGGACGAGCAGTACTTC

J gene: TRBJ1-4
V gene: TRBV6-4
D gene: NA
clone size: NA
CDR3 protein: CASSDRGGEKLFF
CDR3 DNA: TGTGCCAGCAGTGACAGGGGGGGCGAAAAACTGTTTTTT

J gene: TRBJ2-1
V gene: TRBV18
D gene: NA
clone size: NA
CDR3 protein: CASSMEASALVEQFF
CDR3 DNA: TGTGCCAGCTCAATGGAAGCGTCAGCCCTGGTTGAGCAGTTCTTC

J gene: TRBJ1-5
V gene: TRBV2
D gene: TRBD1
clone size: NA
CDR3 protein: CASSWTGGLQPQHF
CDR3 DNA: TGTGCCAGCAGTTGGACAGGGGGCCTTCAGCCCCAGCATTTT

J gene: TRBJ2-7
V gene: TRBV11-2
D gene: TRBD1
clone size: NA
CDR3 protein: CASTRTGGSNEQYF
CDR3 DNA: TGTGCCAGCACCCGGACAGGGGGCTCTAACGAGCAGTACTTC

J gene: TRBJ1-4
V gene: TRBV6-1
D gene: NA
clone size: NA
CDR3 protein: CASRGGTAQREKLFF
CDR3 DNA: TGTGCCAGCAGGGGAGGGACCGCCCAGAGGGAAAAACTGTTTTTT

J gene: TRBJ1-1
V gene: TRBV7-8
D gene: NA
clone size: NA
CDR3 protein: CASRPTGRATEAFF
CDR3 DNA: TGTGCCAGCAGGCCTACAGGGCGGGCCACTGAAGCTTTCTTT

J gene: TRBJ2-7
V gene: TRBV30
D gene: TRBD1
clone size: once
CDR3 protein: CACDRGLAYEQYF
CDR3 DNA: TGTGCCTGCGACAGGGGGCTTGCTTACGAGCAGTACTTC

J gene: TRBJ2-3
V gene: TRBV12-5
D gene: TRBD1
clone size: NA
CDR3 protein: CASGHTGVGADTQYF
CDR3 DNA: TGTGCTAGTGGTCATACAGGGGTCGGGGCAGATACGCAGTATTTT

J gene: TRBJ1-5
V gene: TRBV10-3
D gene: TRBD1
clone size: few
CDR3 protein: CAISGGQDQPQHF
CDR3 DNA: TGTGCCATCAGTGGAGGACAGGATCAGCCCCAGCATTTT

J gene: TRBJ2-7
V gene: TRBV9
D gene: TRBD2
clone size: NA
CDR3 protein: CASSPGGTLTYEQYF
CDR3 DNA: TGTGCCAGCAGCCCGGGGGGGACTCTCACCTACGAGCAGTACTTC

J gene: TRBJ2-1
V gene: TRBV19
D gene: TRBD2
clone size: NA
CDR3 protein: CASSRTSGNYNEQFF
CDR3 DNA: TGTGCCAGTAGCCGGACTAGCGGTAACTACAATGAGCAGTTCTTC

J gene: TRBJ2-1
V gene: TRBV20-1
D gene: NA
clone size: NA
CDR3 protein: CSASLWARLTYNEQFF
CDR3 DNA: TGCAGTGCTAGTCTCTGGGCGCGTCTTACGTACAATGAGCAGTTCTTC

J gene: TRBJ2-6
V gene: TRBV12-5
D gene: NA
clone size: NA
CDR3 protein: CASGLADSSGANVLTF
CDR3 DNA: TGTGCTAGTGGTTTGGCTGACAGCTCTGGGGCCAACGTCCTGACTTTC

J gene: TRBJ2-2
V gene: TRBV7-2
D gene: TRBD2
clone size: NA
CDR3 protein: CASSSSGFTGELFF
CDR3 DNA: TGTGCCAGCAGCTCTAGCGGGTTCACCGGGGAGCTGTTTTTT

J gene: TRBJ2-1
V gene: TRBV2
D gene: NA
clone size: NA
CDR3 protein: CASSGRDSIYNEQFF
CDR3 DNA: TGTGCCAGCAGTGGGAGGGACAGCATCTACAATGAGCAGTTCTTC

J gene: TRBJ1-6
V gene: TRBV10-3
D gene: TRBD1
clone size: NA
CDR3 protein: CAIQGAVDNSPLHF
CDR3 DNA: TGTGCCATCCAGGGGGCGGTGGATAATTCACCCCTCCACTTT